This TCR beta chain was found in a study of T cells in women clearing cervical HPV infection. Here immunoSEQ multiplex PCR was the method, and the copy in TCRdb shows in-frame clones only, minus some. The table for this sample gives more than 25,000 clones. V was clipped by 3 bases and J by 5 bases, with 20 bases between them. In germline, CDR1 is SGHRS, CDR2 YFSETQ. The CDR3 spans 16 residues. With respect to this clone: Its antigen remains unidentified. The read ends 3 residues before the CDR3 terminus; that terminus is restored from the germline J gene.

The study's findings and limits: CIN3+ cases had significantly higher TCR richness than controls; evenness did not differ. A classifier using richness and V gene abundances reached an AUC of around 0.83. Controls had more TRBV6-7 (around 0.15%) than cases (around 0.11%).

The material sequenced was blood buffy coat. This TCR was sampled from a woman between 18 and 75 years old with a cervical HPV16 infection that either progressed to CIN3+ or cleared (not recorded which). This chain connects TRBV5-1 to TRBJ1-2, with D tentatively TRBD1 (5 bases). The covered CDR3 bases are TGCGCCAGCAGCTCCTACGCGGGGGGACCAGTGTATGGC. It encodes CASSSYAGGPVYG. The whole CDR3 is CASSSYAGGPVYGYTF.